This is a list of T cell receptor beta chains from one sample in a study of T cell responses to AZD1222 COVID-19 vaccine. The repertoire was sequenced with immunoSEQ multiplex PCR; TCRdb's copy has only in-frame clones and lacks some. The profile shows some 190,000 clones, around 90% of them singletons. Sequenced material: peripheral blood, taken 28 days after the second AZD1222 dose. The source is an adult who received the AZD1222 COVID-19 vaccine. CDR3s include the opening cysteine and the closing phenylalanine or tryptophan. The order of the fields is V gene, D gene, clone size, J gene, CDR3 DNA, CDR3 protein. A D gene is named only where the DNA matches it firmly. Not all rows give a size; the values are once, few, many and, for expanded clones, a class.

TRBV5-1	.	.	TRBJ2-1	TGCGCCAGCAGCTTGGAGCAGGGGGGTGAGCAGTTCTTC	CASSLEQGGEQFF
TRBV10-3	.	.	TRBJ1-2	TGTGCCATCTTAGTCGGCTATGGCTACACCTTC	CAILVGYGYTF
TRBV28	.	.	TRBJ2-3	TGTGCCAGCAGTCCCCCCGACCCAGATACGCAGTATTTT	CASSPPDPDTQYF
TRBV18	.	once	TRBJ1-2	TGTGCCAGCTCACCCACAGATGGCTACACCTTC	CASSPTDGYTF
TRBV14	TRBD1	.	TRBJ2-6	TGTGCCAGCAGCCTGACAGGGTTCAACGTCCTGACTTTC	CASSLTGFNVLTF
TRBV2	.	.	TRBJ2-7	TGTGCCAGCAGGCCGGAACAGTCCGAGCAGTACTTC	CASRPEQSEQYF
TRBV13	.	.	TRBJ2-5	TGTGCCAGCAGCTTACAGGGCGGTACTCAAGAGACCCAGTACTTC	CASSLQGGTQETQYF
TRBV7-9	.	.	TRBJ2-7	TGTGCCAGCAGCTTATCTGGTAGGGGCGCCTACGAGCAGTACTTC	CASSLSGRGAYEQYF
TRBV7-2	.	.	TRBJ1-1	TGTGCCAGCAGCTTAGCCCCCCCCACTGAAGCTTTCTTT	CASSLAPPTEAFF
TRBV4-3	.	.	TRBJ2-2	TGCGCCAGCAGCCAAGGCGCGGGGACCGGGGAGCTGTTTTTT	CASSQGAGTGELFF
TRBV3-1/TRBV3-2	TRBD2	once	TRBJ2-7	TGTGCCAGCAGCCAAGATCTAGCGGGATGGGCTCGGGAGCAGTACTTC	CASSQDLAGWAREQYF
TRBV5-1	.	.	TRBJ2-2	TGCGCCAGCAGCTTGGAAGGCCGGGGGAACACCGGGGAGCTGTTTTTT	CASSLEGRGNTGELFF
TRBV27	.	once	TRBJ1-2	TGTGCCAGCAAAACGGGCGCAGGCCGGGGGGGCTACACCTTC	CASKTGAGRGGYTF
TRBV23-1	TRBD1	.	TRBJ1-6	TGCGCCAGCAGTCAATGGGACAGGAGAAGTTTAGGGACGGGTTCACCCCTCCACTTT	CASSQWDRRSLGTGSPLHF
TRBV30	.	.	TRBJ2-7	TGTGCCTGGTGCCGACAGGGCCCGGGGGCCGAGCAGTACTTC	CAWCRQGPGAEQYF
TRBV6-2/TRBV6-3	TRBD1	once	TRBJ1-5	TGTGCCAGCAGTTACTCGGGAGGGGGCCATAGCAATCAGCCCCAGCATTTT	CASSYSGGGHSNQPQHF
TRBV27	TRBD2	once	TRBJ2-7	TGTGCCAGCAGTTTAGCGGGAGGGGGCTACGAGCAGTACTTC	CASSLAGGGYEQYF
TRBV6-5	TRBD2	.	TRBJ2-5	TGTGCCAGCAGTCCCTTGGGACTAGCGGAGACCCAGTACTTC	CASSPLGLAETQYF
TRBV4-1	TRBD2	.	TRBJ2-3	TGCGCCAGCAGCCTCATACGACTAGCGGGATTTATGAATACGCAGTATTTT	CASSLIRLAGFMNTQYF
TRBV18	.	.	TRBJ1-2	TGTGCCAGCTCACCACGACCTGGGGATGGCTACACCTTC	CASSPRPGDGYTF